Listed below are T cell receptor beta chains from one sample, sequenced in a study of cytomegalovirus exposure and HLA in healthy donors. Method: immunoSEQ multiplex PCR; TCRdb's copy keeps in-frame clones and lacks some. Among approximately 180,000 clones listed, 75% to 85% were seen once. The material sequenced was PBMCs. The receptors shown here come from a young man in good health and CMV-seropositive. Each CDR3 is given with its conserved first and last residue. The D gene is left open where the match is weak. Some rows mark clone size as missing; the rest say once, few, many or name a class of expanded clone.

clone_size	d_call	v_call	j_call	cdr3_nt	cdr3_aa
NA	NA	TRBV2	TRBJ2-5	TGTGCCAGCAGTGAAATGGGGAGGTACCAAGAGACCCAGTACTTC	CASSEMGRYQETQYF
NA	TRBD1	TRBV19	TRBJ1-5	TGTGCCAGTAGGGGGACAGGGGACACTCAGCCCCAGCATTTT	CASRGTGDTQPQHF
NA	TRBD1	TRBV2	TRBJ1-6	TGTGCCAGCATCCCCGGGACAGGCAAATCACCCCTCCACTTT	CASIPGTGKSPLHF
few	NA	TRBV4-1	TRBJ1-6	TGCGCCAGCAGCCAAGATGCGGGTTCACCCCTCCACTTT	CASSQDAGSPLHF
once	NA	TRBV6-6	TRBJ1-6	TGTGCCAGCAGTTACAGGACAGATACACCCCTCCACTTT	CASSYRTDTPLHF
NA	NA	TRBV27	TRBJ1-2	TGTGCCAGCAGTTTGGCAGGCCCCCTAACCTTC	CASSLAGPLTF
once	TRBD1	TRBV10-3	TRBJ2-7	TGTGCCATCAGTGTCTTTATAACAGGGGATCCCTACGAGCAGTACTTC	CAISVFITGDPYEQYF
few	NA	TRBV11-2	TRBJ1-1	TGTGCCAGCAGCTTTCAGGGTGACACTGAAGCTTTCTTT	CASSFQGDTEAFF
once	TRBD1	TRBV19	TRBJ1-5	TGTGCCAGTAGTATGGGGGACAGGGGCAATCAGCCCCAGCATTTT	CASSMGDRGNQPQHF
NA	TRBD2	TRBV14	TRBJ2-1	TGTGCCAGCAGCCAAACTAGCGGGGGGGCCGATGAGCAGTTCTTC	CASSQTSGGADEQFF
NA	TRBD1	TRBV5-1	TRBJ1-1	TGCGCCAGCAGCATCTACAGGGGCCCCCCCTCTGCCACTGAAGCTTTCTTT	CASSIYRGPPSATEAFF
NA	NA	TRBV7-2	TRBJ1-6	TGTGCCAGCAGCTTAGGGGGCGGCTCCTATAATTCACCCCTCCACTTT	CASSLGGGSYNSPLHF
NA	NA	TRBV13	TRBJ2-2	TGTGCCAGCAGCTGGCCCCCGGGGGAGCTGTTTTTT	CASSWPPGELFF
NA	TRBD2	TRBV27	TRBJ2-3	TGTGCCAGCACCCAACGGGAGGGACGACGGGGTACGCAGTATTTT	CASTQREGRRGTQYF
NA	NA	TRBV5-1	TRBJ1-1	TGCGCCAGCAGCTTTCAGGGAATGAACACTGAAGCTTTCTTT	CASSFQGMNTEAFF
NA	TRBD2	TRBV9	TRBJ2-5	TGTGCCAGCAGTCGGACTAGCGGGGTTGGGGAGACCCAGTACTTC	CASSRTSGVGETQYF
NA	TRBD1	TRBV14	TRBJ1-2	TGTGCCAGCAGCTTGGGACAGGAGTATGGCTACACCTTC	CASSLGQEYGYTF
NA	NA	TRBV9	TRBJ2-7	TGTGCCAGCAGCCCTGGGCCCTCCTACGAGCAGTACTTC	CASSPGPSYEQYF
NA	NA	TRBV28	TRBJ2-7	TGTGCCAGCAGCACCGGGGAGTGGGCATACGAGCAGTACTTC	CASSTGEWAYEQYF
NA	NA	TRBV11-2	TRBJ1-1	TGTGCCAGCAGCTTTGGTCGGGGGGGAAACACTGAAGCTTTCTTT	CASSFGRGGNTEAFF
NA	NA	TRBV27	TRBJ1-2	TGTGCCAGCAGTTTCGACAGGAACTATGGCTACACCTTC	CASSFDRNYGYTF
NA	NA	TRBV6-5	TRBJ2-5	TGTGCCAGCAGTCCCCTCAGTCGTGGAGAGACCCAGTACTTC	CASSPLSRGETQYF
NA	NA	TRBV30	TRBJ2-2	TGTGCCTGGAGTGGGGGAACAGGGCTGGGAACCGGGGAGCTGTTTTTT	CAWSGGTGLGTGELFF
NA	NA	TRBV9	TRBJ2-7	TGTGCCAGCAGCGTAGAGGGGGCCTACGAGCAGTACTTC	CASSVEGAYEQYF
NA	NA	TRBV2	TRBJ2-1	TGTGCCAGCAGTGTAACGGGAACTGTGGATGAGCAGTTCTTC	CASSVTGTVDEQFF
NA	TRBD1	TRBV11-2	TRBJ1-3	TGTGCCAGCAGCTTAGGTCCGACAGGGAAAGCTGGAAACACCATATATTTT	CASSLGPTGKAGNTIYF
NA	NA	TRBV7-9	TRBJ2-1	TGTGCCAGCAGCTTTCGTCAGGGCCATGAGCAGTTCTTC	CASSFRQGHEQFF
NA	TRBD1	TRBV23-1	TRBJ1-2	TGCGCCATACGCTCAAAGACAGGGGGTTCCTATGGCTACACCTTC	CAIRSKTGGSYGYTF
NA	NA	TRBV28	TRBJ2-7	TGTGCCAGCAGTTTGGTCGGACCCCAGAGGGTGGAGCAGTACTTC	CASSLVGPQRVEQYF
NA	NA	TRBV6-1	TRBJ2-7	TGTGCCAGCAGTGAAGTCCTAGCCGGCGCCTACGAGCAGTACTTC	CASSEVLAGAYEQYF
NA	NA	TRBV4-3	TRBJ1-2	TGCGCCAGCAGCCAAGATAATATGGGGGGGCCCCTCTATGGCTACACCTTC	CASSQDNMGGPLYGYTF
NA	NA	TRBV6-5	TRBJ1-5	TGTGCCAGCAGTTACTCGAGGGGAGGGTGGCCCCAGCATTTT	CASSYSRGGWPQHF
NA	TRBD1	TRBV4-3	TRBJ1-2	TGCGCCAGCAGCCAAGATACCCGGACAGGGCCTGGCTACACCTTC	CASSQDTRTGPGYTF
few	NA	TRBV27	TRBJ2-7	TGTGCCAGCAGTTCGTTGACTAGATCCTACGAGCAGTACTTC	CASSSLTRSYEQYF
few	TRBD2	TRBV7-3	TRBJ2-2	TGTGCCAGCAGCTTAGCGGGAGACGGGGAGCTGTTTTTT	CASSLAGDGELFF
NA	TRBD2	TRBV5-1	TRBJ2-2	TGCGCCAGCAGCCGGACTAGCGGGGGCCCTAACACCGGGGAGCTGTTTTTT	CASSRTSGGPNTGELFF
NA	TRBD1	TRBV6-5	TRBJ1-3	TGTGCCAGCAGTTACCAGACAGGGCGCGGAAACACCATATATTTT	CASSYQTGRGNTIYF